One sample yielded the 14 T cell receptor beta chains listed below, sequenced in a study of control samples from healthy donors and cancer patients. Repertoires were generated with immunoSEQ multiplex PCR, while TCRdb's copy carries only in-frame clones and drops some. In total, the table holds fewer than 250,000 clones. The specimen was blood. These receptors originate from a woman between 25 and 40 years old in good health.

The chain carries TRBV7-9 and TRBJ2-4; D is undetermined. This CDR3 is built from 15 residues. Trimming cost V 1 base and J 1 base, with 8 bases left between them. Germline lookup yields CDR1 SEHNR and CDR2 FQNEAQ (reference sequence). DNA of the CDR3: TGTGCCAGCAGCTTAGGGGGAAGCGCCAAAAACATTCAGTACTTC. Amino acids: CASSLGGSAKNIQYF. The whole variable domain, remainder taken from reference TRBV7-9 and TRBJ2-4, is DTGVSQNPRHKITKRGQNVTFRCDPISEHNRLYWYRQTLGQGPEFLTYFQNEAQLEKSRLLSDRFSAERPKGSFSTLEIQRTEQGDSAMYLCASSLGGSAKNIQYFGAGTRLSVL.

V is TRBV9 and J is TRBJ2-3; weak D call: TRBD2 (7 bases). The germline V gene has CDR1 SGDLS and CDR2 YYNGEE. Trimming removed 4 bases from V and 2 bases from J, with 14 bases in between. The CDR3 sequence is 15 residues long. The CDR3 here is CASSPTGGVTDTQYF. The CDR3 nucleotides read TGTGCCAGCAGCCCGACGGGGGGCGTCACAGATACGCAGTATTTT.

This chain joins TRBV11-3 and TRBJ1-1; D is unclear. This CDR3 is 14 amino acids long. Germline V lookup: CDR1 SGHNT, CDR2 YENEEA. The V gene lost 7 bases and the J gene lost 0 bases, with 12 bases spanning the gap. The CDR3: CASTPGLVNTEAFF. CDR3 sequence (DNA): TGTGCCAGCACCCCGGGTTTGGTGAACACTGAAGCTTTCTTT.

V and J are TRBV5-4 and TRBJ1-3; D is perhaps TRBD1 (6 bases). The CDR3 consists of 16 residues. V gave up 0 bases and J gave up 0 bases, with 10 bases separating them. Germline V gene data show CDR1 as SGHNT and CDR2 as YYREEE (reference sequence). The CDR3 sequence: CASSLGTGSSGNTIYF. In DNA form, the CDR3 reads TGTGCCAGCAGCTTGGGCACAGGGAGCTCTGGAAACACCATATATTTT.

This chain links TRBV27 with TRBJ2-4; 7 bases fit TRBD1. V was pared by 4 bases and J by 0 bases, with 12 bases of the junction left unmatched. The length of the CDR3 is 18 residues. The germline gives CDR1 MNHEY, CDR2 SMNVEV (reference sequence). The CDR3 loop is CASSSRGTVQLAKNIQYF. The CDR3 DNA follows: TGTGCCAGCAGTTCAAGGGGGACAGTCCAACTAGCCAAAAACATTCAGTACTTC.

The chain links TRBV24-1 to TRBJ1-4, with 9 bases identical to TRBD1. The germline CDR1 and CDR2 sequences are KGHDR and SFDVKD. The V gene end was trimmed by 4 bases and the J gene end by 8 bases; junction bases not matched to a gene: 7. The CDR3 loop spans 15 amino acids. The CDR3 nucleotides are TGTGCCACCAGTGAACCCGGGACAGGGAAGGAAAAACTGTTTTTT. Translation gives CATSEPGTGKEKLFF.

V usage is TRBV27 and J usage is TRBJ1-5; 7 nucleotides align to TRBD1. Trimming cost V 4 bases and J 7 bases; bases outside gene matches: 7. The CDR3 sequence is 14 residues long. CDR1 is MNHEY, CDR2 SMNVEV, per germline (reference sequence). This chain's CDR3 is CASSSDRVRQPQHF. DNA for the CDR3: TGTGCCAGCAGTTCCGACAGGGTTAGGCAGCCCCAGCATTTT.

The gene calls are TRBV4-1 and TRBJ1-6; 8 nucleotides match TRBD1. Germline trimming cut 3 bases from V and 13 bases from J; bases unmatched to any gene: 11. The CDR3 is 15 residues long. Germline CDR1 is MGHRA and CDR2 is YSYEKL. This CDR3 is CASSHGQGPLRPLHF. The DNA of the CDR3 is TGCGCCAGCAGCCATGGACAGGGACCCCTTCGGCCCCTCCACTTT.

The chain carries TRBV6-5 and TRBJ1-4; no reliable D call. The CDR3 runs to 15 residues. Germline V gene data show CDR1 as MNHEY and CDR2 as SVGAGI. V was shortened by 6 bases and J by 2 bases, with 13 bases between the two germline ends. CDR3: CASRVIVGTNEKLFF. CDR3 sequence (DNA): TGTGCCAGCAGAGTTATCGTAGGGACTAATGAAAAACTGTTTTTT.

This sequence joins TRBV28 and TRBJ1-4, with 10 bases that match TRBD1. The CDR3 runs 13 residues. Germline values: CDR1 MDHEN, CDR2 SYDVKM. The trim removed 10 bases at V and 8 bases at J, leaving 7 bases unmatched. CDR3: CATYGTGDEKLFF. The CDR3 nucleotides are TGTGCCACCTACGGGACAGGGGACGAAAAACTGTTTTTT.

The CDR3 DNA reads as TGCAGCGTTGAGCGCGGCAACGGTTTAGATACGCAGTATTTT. Protein sequence: CSVERGNGLDTQYF. The rearrangement links TRBV29-1 to TRBJ2-3; D gene uncertain. CDR3 length equals 14 residues. V was shortened by 3 bases and J by 5 bases, with 15 bases between the two germline ends. Per germline, CDR1 SQVTM and CDR2 ANQGSEA.

The chain employs TRBV28 and TRBJ2-2; possibly TRBD1 for D (6 bases). The CDR3 runs 15 residues. Germline CDR1 reads MDHEN; CDR2 reads SYDVKM. Deletions cut 2 bases from V and 2 bases from J, with 9 bases between. This CDR3 is CASSLGGVNTGELFF. Written as DNA, the CDR3 is TGTGCCAGCAGTTTAGGGGGCGTAAACACCGGGGAGCTGTTTTTT.

The chain links TRBV3-1 (or the pseudogene TRBV3-2) to TRBJ1-2; D uncertain. Germline lookup yields CDR1 LGHDT and CDR2 YNNKEL (reference sequence). V dropped 3 bases and J dropped 7 bases, with 6 bases sitting between them. This CDR3 is 11 amino acids long. The CDR3 here is CASSQGSGYTF. CDR3 in DNA: TGTGCCAGCAGCCAGGGGTCTGGCTACACCTTC.

The chain links TRBV28 to TRBJ1-1; the D is unclear. CDR1 is MDHEN, CDR2 SYDVKM, per germline. Trimming stripped 2 bases from V and 0 bases from J, with 10 bases between. The CDR3 runs to 15 residues. The CDR3 nucleotides are TGTGCCAGCAGTTTAGGGGTTTTGATGAACACTGAAGCTTTCTTT. Protein product: CASSLGVLMNTEAFF.